The clone carrying this TCR beta chain occurred many times. The cDNA was synthesized by 5'RACE incorporating 10-nucleotide random UMIs. TCRdb ran MiXCR on the 5' RACE reads and lists one entry per CDR3 protein. The table lists tens of thousands of distinct CDR3 sequences, about 12% of them singletons. These data are taken from a study of neurological immune-mediated disorders. The CDR3 has 14 amino acids. Unmatched junction bases numbered 4, after V lost 4 bases and J lost 5 bases. Sample time point: longitudinal time-point 3. V gene TRBV12-3 or TRBV12-4 combines with J gene TRBJ2-3; TRBD1 matches 9 bases. This TCR was recovered from a male donor with HTLV-1-associated myelopathy (HAM/TSP). The specimen sequenced was PBMCs. The CDR3 region has the DNA TGTGCCAGCAGTTGGGACAGGGCTTTAGATACGCAGTATTTT. As protein: CASSWDRALDTQYF.